What follows is one T cell receptor (beta chain) and its context. Its antigen is not identified. The sample belongs to a study of T cell responses to AZD1222 COVID-19 vaccine. Broader study findings: Most donors were white British and more were female, and clonal diversity was possibly underestimated. Spike-specific TCR breadth and depth grew following two AZD1222 doses. There were repertoire samples only from the period after the peak T cell response. CD4 TCRs linked to vaccination spanned spike, dominating at 160-218 and 743-854.

Germline CDR1 SEHNR, CDR2 FQNEAQ (reference sequence). The ends lost 5 bases at V and 7 bases at J; junction bases unmatched: 15. The CDR3 has 17 amino acids. Data came from immunoSEQ multiplex PCR; TCRdb stores just in-frame clones and leaves some out. Of around 100,000 clones listed, about 85% are singletons. The rearrangement uses TRBV7-9 and TRBJ2-7; 12 bases agree with TRBD1. Sequencing was performed on peripheral blood, taken on day 0 of AZD1222 vaccination. The source is an adult in good health. CDR3 loop: CASSLGRPGQGAGEQYF. As DNA, the CDR3 is TGTGCCAGCAGCCTGGGTCGCCCGGGACAGGGGGCTGGGGAGCAGTACTTC.